The subject of this entry is one T cell receptor beta chain. Its specificity is unknown. This sample also contains other DNA sequences that code for the same CDR3. Germline values: CDR1 MNHEY, CDR2 SMNVEV (reference sequence). The CDR3 has 12 amino acids. Trimming removed 6 bases at V and 2 bases at J, with 8 bases between. Caucasian adults living in Nashville, Tennessee, provided all samples. Measured with immunoSEQ multiplex PCR; TCRdb has only the in-frame clones, and not every one. The table includes roughly 2 million clones, roughly 95% detected once. The data originate from a study of shared clonotypes between healthy human individuals. The wider study: The donors, a couple of women and a few men, were aged 18 to 49.

Study-level points and caveats: A generally larger estimated richness was seen in naive subsets than in memory subsets. Only blood underwent sampling, and tissue repertoires likely differ.

The TCR comes from a man in his late teens or twenties in good health. The genes are TRBV27 and TRBJ2-7, with D maybe TRBD1 (6 bases). Sequencing was carried out using naive CD4+ T cells sorted from blood. The sample's subset: CD45RA+ positively selected. The CDR3: CASRTGTYEQYF. CDR3 in DNA: TGTGCCAGCAGGACAGGAACCTACGAGCAGTACTTC.